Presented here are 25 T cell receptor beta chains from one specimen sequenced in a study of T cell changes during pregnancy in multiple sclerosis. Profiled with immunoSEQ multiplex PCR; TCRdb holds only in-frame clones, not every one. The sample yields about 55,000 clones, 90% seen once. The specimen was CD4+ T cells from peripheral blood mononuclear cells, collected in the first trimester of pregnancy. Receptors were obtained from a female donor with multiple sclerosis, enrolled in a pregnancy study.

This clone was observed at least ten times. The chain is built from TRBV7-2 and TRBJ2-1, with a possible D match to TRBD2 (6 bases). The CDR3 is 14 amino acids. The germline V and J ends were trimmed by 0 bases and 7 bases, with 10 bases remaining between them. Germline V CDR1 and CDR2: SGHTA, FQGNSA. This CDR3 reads CASSLAPGRNEQFF. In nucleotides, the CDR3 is TGTGCCAGCAGCTTAGCGCCGGGGAGGAATGAGCAGTTCTTC.

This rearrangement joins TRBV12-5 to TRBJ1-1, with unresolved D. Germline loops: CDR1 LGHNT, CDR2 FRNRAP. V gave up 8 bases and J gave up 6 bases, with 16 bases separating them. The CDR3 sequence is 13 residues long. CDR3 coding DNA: TGTGCTAGTACTACCAAACGGGGAGCTGAAGCTTTCTTT. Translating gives CASTTKRGAEAFF.

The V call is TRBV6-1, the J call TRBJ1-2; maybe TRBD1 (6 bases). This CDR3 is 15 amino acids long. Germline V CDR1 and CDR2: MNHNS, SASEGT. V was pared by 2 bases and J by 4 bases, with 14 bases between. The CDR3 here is CASSERGARSYGYTF. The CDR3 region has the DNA TGTGCCAGCAGTGAACGGGGGGCACGAAGCTATGGCTACACCTTC.

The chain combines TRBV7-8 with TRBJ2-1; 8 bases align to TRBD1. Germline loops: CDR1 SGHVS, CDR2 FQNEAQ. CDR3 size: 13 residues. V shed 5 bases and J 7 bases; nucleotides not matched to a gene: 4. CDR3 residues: CASSMDRVNEQFF. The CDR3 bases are TGTGCCAGCAGCATGGACAGGGTGAATGAGCAGTTCTTC.

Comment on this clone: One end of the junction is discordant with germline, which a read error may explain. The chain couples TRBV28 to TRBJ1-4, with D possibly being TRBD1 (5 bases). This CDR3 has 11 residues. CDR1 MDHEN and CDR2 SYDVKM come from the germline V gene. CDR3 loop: CASSGRGTPLF. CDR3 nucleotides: TGTGCCAGCTCCGGACGGGGGACCCCCCTTTTT.

The CDR3 DNA reads TGCAGCGTTAGAGTGCTTTTGTGGACAGGGGGTGATTACGAGCAGTACTTC. Its translation: CSVRVLLWTGGDYEQYF. The gene calls are TRBV29-1 and TRBJ2-7; 10 nucleotides align to TRBD1. The CDR3 is made up of 17 amino acids. V lost 5 bases and J lost 4; bases outside the gene matches: 17. Germline CDR1 and CDR2: SQVTM and ANQGSEA.

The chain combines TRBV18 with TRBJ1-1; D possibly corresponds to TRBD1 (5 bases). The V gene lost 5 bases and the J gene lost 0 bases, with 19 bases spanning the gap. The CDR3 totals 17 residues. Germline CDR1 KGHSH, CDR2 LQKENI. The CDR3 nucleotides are TGTGCCAGCTCAAGGCCGGGGGGGAGCTTCATGAACACTGAAGCTTTCTTT. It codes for CASSRPGGSFMNTEAFF.

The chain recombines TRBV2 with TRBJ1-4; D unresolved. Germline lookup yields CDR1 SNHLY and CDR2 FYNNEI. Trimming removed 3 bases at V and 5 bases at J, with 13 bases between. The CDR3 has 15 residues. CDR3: CASSDRSRQNEKLFF. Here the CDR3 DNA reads TGTGCCAGCAGTGATCGGTCCCGTCAAAATGAAAAACTGTTTTTT.

The CDR3 sequence: CASSLDTRTTQFF. Here the CDR3 DNA reads TGTGCCAGCAGCTTAGATACTAGGACTACGCAGTTCTTC. The chain has TRBV11-3 and TRBJ2-1; D is possibly TRBD2 (6 bases). The germline V gene has CDR1 SGHNT and CDR2 YENEEA. V lost 0 bases to trimming and J lost 12 bases, with 12 bases between them. The CDR3 covers 13 residues. The whole variable domain, remainder taken from reference TRBV11-3 and TRBJ2-1, is EAGVVQSPRYKIIEKKQPVAFWCNPISGHNTLYWYLQNLGQGPELLIRYENEEAVDDSQLPKDRFSAERLKGVDSTLKIQPAELGDSAVYLCASSLDTRTTQFFGPGTRLTVL.

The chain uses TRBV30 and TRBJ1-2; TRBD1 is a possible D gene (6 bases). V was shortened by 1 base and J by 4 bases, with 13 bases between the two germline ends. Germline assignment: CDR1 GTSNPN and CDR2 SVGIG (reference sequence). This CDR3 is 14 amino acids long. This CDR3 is CAWSERGTFYGYTF. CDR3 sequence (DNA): TGTGCCTGGAGTGAGAGGGGGACCTTCTATGGCTACACCTTC.

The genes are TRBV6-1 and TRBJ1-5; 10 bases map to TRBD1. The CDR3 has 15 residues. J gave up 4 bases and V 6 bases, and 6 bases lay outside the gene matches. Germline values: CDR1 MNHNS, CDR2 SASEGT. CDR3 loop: CASRSPGQGNQPQHF. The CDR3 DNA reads TGTGCCAGCAGGTCCCCGGGACAGGGGAATCAGCCCCAGCATTTT.

CDR3 sequence: CASSGGDGGLRNGYTF. Here the CDR3 DNA reads TGTGCCAGCAGTGGGGGGGATGGGGGTCTAAGGAATGGCTACACCTTC. The chain uses TRBV28 and TRBJ1-2; weak D call: TRBD1 (5 bases). There are 16 residues in the CDR3. V lost 5 bases and J 6 bases, leaving 22 bases between the germline ends. Germline V CDR1 and CDR2: MDHEN, SYDVKM.

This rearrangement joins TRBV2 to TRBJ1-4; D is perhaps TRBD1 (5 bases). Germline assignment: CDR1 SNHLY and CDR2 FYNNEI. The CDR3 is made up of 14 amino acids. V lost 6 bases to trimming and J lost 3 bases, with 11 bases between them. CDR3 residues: CASRQGRANEKLFF. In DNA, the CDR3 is TGTGCCAGCAGGCAGGGTAGGGCTAATGAAAAACTGTTTTTT.

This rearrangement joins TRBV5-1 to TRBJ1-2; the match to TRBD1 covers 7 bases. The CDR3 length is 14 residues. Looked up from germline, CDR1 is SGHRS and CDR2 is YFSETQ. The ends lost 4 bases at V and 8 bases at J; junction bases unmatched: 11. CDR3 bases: TGCGCCAGCAGCCCCGTCAGGGGGTTGACGGGCTACACCTTC. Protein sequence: CASSPVRGLTGYTF.

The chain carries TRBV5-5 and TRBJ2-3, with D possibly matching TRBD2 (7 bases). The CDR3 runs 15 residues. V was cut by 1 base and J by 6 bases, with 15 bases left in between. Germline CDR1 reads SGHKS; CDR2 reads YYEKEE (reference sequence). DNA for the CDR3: TGTGCCAGCAGCTTGATGGGCAGGGGAGGGGATACGCAGTATTTT. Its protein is CASSLMGRGGDTQYF.

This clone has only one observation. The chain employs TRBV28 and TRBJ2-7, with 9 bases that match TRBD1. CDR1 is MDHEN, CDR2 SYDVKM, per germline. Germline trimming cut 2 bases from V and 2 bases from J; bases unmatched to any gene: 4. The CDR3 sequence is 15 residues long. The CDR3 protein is CASSLVGTGPYEQYF. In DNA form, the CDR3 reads TGTGCCAGCAGTTTAGTAGGGACAGGGCCCTACGAGCAGTACTTC.

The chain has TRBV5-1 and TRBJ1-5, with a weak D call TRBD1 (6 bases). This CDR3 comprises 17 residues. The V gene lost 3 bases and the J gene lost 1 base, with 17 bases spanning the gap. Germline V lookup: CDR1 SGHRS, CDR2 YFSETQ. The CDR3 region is CASSWGPVGQSNQPQHF. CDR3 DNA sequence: TGCGCCAGCAGCTGGGGGCCGGTCGGGCAGAGCAATCAGCCCCAGCATTTT.

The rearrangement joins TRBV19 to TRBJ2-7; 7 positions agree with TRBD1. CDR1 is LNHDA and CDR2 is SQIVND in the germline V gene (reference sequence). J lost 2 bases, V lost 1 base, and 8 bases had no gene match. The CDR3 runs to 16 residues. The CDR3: CASSIVLTGWAYEQYF. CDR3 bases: TGTGCCAGTAGTATAGTCCTGACAGGGTGGGCCTACGAGCAGTACTTC.

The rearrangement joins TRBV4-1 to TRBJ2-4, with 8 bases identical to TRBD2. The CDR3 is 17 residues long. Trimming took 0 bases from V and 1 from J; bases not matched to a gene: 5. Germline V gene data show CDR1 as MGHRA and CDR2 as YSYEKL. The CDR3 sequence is CASSQDFRGGAKNIQYF. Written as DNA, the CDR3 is TGCGCCAGCAGCCAAGACTTTCGCGGGGGGGCCAAAAACATTCAGTACTTC.

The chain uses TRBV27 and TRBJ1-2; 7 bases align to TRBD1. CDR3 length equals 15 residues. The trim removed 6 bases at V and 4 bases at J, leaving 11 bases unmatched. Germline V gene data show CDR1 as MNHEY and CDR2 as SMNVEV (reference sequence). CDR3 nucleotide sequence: TGTGCCAGCAGGGGGATCGGACAGGCCCCCTATGGCTACACCTTC. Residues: CASRGIGQAPYGYTF.

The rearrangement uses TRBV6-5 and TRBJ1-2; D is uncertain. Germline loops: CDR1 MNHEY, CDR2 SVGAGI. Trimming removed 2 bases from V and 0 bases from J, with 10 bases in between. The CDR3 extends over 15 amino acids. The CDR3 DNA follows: TGTGCCAGCAGTTACGAGGGCCGGGCTAACTATGGCTACACCTTC. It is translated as CASSYEGRANYGYTF.

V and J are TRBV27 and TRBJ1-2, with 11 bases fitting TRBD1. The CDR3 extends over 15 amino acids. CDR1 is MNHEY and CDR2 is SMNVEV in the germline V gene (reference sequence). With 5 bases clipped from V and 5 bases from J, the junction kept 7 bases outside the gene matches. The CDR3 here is CASSLGQGAPYGYTF. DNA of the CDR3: TGTGCCAGCAGTCTAGGACAGGGGGCCCCTTATGGCTACACCTTC.

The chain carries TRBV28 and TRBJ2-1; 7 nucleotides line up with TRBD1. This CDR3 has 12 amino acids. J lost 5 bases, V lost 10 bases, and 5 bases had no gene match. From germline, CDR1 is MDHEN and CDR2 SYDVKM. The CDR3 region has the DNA TGTGCCATAACCGGGACAGACAATGAGCAGTTCTTC. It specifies CAITGTDNEQFF.

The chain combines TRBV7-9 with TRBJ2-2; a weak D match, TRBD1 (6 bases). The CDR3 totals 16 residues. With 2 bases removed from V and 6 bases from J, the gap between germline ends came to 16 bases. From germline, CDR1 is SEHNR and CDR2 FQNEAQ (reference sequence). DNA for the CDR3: TGTGCCAGCAGCTTATCGGGCCAGGGGTTTGCCGGGGAGCTGTTTTTT. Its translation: CASSLSGQGFAGELFF.

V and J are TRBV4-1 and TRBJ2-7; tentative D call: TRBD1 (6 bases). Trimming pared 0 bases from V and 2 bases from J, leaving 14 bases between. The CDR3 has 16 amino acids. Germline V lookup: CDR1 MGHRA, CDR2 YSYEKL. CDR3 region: CASSQDHTGIPYEQYF. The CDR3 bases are TGCGCCAGCAGCCAAGATCATACAGGGATCCCCTACGAGCAGTACTTC.